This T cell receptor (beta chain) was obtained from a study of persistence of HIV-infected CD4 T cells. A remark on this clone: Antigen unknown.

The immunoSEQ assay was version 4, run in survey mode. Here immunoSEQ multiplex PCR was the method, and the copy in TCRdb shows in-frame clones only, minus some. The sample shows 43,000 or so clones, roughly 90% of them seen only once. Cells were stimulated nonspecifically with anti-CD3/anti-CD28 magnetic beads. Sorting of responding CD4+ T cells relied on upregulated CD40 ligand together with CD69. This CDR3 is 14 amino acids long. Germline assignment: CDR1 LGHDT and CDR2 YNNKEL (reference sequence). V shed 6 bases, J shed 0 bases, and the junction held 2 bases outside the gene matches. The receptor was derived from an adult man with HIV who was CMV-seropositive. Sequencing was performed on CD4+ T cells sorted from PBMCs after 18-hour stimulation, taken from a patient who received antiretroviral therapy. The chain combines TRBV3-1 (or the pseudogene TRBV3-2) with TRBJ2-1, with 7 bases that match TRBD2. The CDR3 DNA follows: TGTGCCAGCAGGGGCGGGGGCTCCTACAATGAGCAGTTCTTC. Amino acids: CASRGGGSYNEQFF.